This T cell receptor beta chain was profiled in a study of blood T cell repertoires in COVID-19. Germline V CDR1 and CDR2: MNHEY, SMNVEV (reference sequence). V lost 1 base, J lost 2 bases, and 3 bases lay in between. The CDR3 has 13 amino acids. Repertoires were generated with immunoSEQ multiplex PCR, while TCRdb's copy carries only in-frame clones and drops some. The sample has around 290,000 clones; more than 80% are singletons. The sequencing input was PBMCs or T cells enriched from blood (not recorded which). The sequence came from a woman aged 25-40 years who had recovered from COVID-19. The chain is built from TRBV27 and TRBJ2-1; no definite D call. The CDR3 sequence: CASSLYTYNEQFF. CDR3 nucleotides: TGTGCCAGCAGTTTATATACCTACAATGAGCAGTTCTTC.